Listed below are T cell receptor beta chains from one sample, sequenced in a study of cytomegalovirus exposure and HLA in healthy donors. Clones were read by immunoSEQ multiplex PCR, and TCRdb kept only the in-frame ones, dropping some. In the table there are over 70,000 clones, around 69% of which are singletons. What was sequenced was PBMCs. All receptors come from a human donor in good health. Each CDR3 is given with its conserved first and last residue. A D gene is named only where the DNA matches it firmly. Part of the rows lack a size; the others show once, few, many or a class for expanded clones.

CDR3 DNA,CDR3 protein,V gene,J gene,D gene,clone size
TGTGCCAGTAGTATAGGGGGGCGAGATCAGCCCCAGCATTTT,CASSIGGRDQPQHF,TRBV19,TRBJ1-5,NA,once
TGTGCCTGGAGTGTAGGGACTAGCTACCAGGGGGGGCAGTTCTTC,CAWSVGTSYQGGQFF,TRBV30,TRBJ2-1,TRBD2,NA
TGTGCCAGCTCACCACCGCCCGAGGGGGTAGGGGAGACCCAGTACTTC,CASSPPPEGVGETQYF,TRBV18,TRBJ2-5,NA,NA
TGCGCCAGCAGCTTCGGTAGCGTTCCTCTTCAAGAGACCCAGTACTTC,CASSFGSVPLQETQYF,TRBV5-1,TRBJ2-5,NA,NA
TGTGCCAGCAGTTGGAGGTACAATCAGCCCCAGCATTTT,CASSWRYNQPQHF,TRBV27,TRBJ1-5,NA,few
TGTGCCAGCAGCTTAGAAGGGGTAGAGACTGAAGCTTTCTTT,CASSLEGVETEAFF,TRBV11-3,TRBJ1-1,NA,NA
TGCGCCAGCAGCTTGGCGACAGGGGGCGATGAGCAGTTCTTC,CASSLATGGDEQFF,TRBV5-1,TRBJ2-1,TRBD1,NA
TGTGCCAGCAGCTTCCTAGCGGGAGGGCCGTACAATGAGCAGTTCTTC,CASSFLAGGPYNEQFF,TRBV7-8,TRBJ2-1,TRBD2,NA
TGTGCCAGCAGCCGGGGACACGGAGCAGATACGCAGTATTTT,CASSRGHGADTQYF,TRBV2,TRBJ2-3,NA,NA
TGTGCCAGCAGTCGGACTGATAACTATGGCTACACCTTC,CASSRTDNYGYTF,TRBV6-5,TRBJ1-2,NA,NA
TGTGCCAGTAGTCGGGACCCCACAGGGGCCTACGAGCAGTACTTC,CASSRDPTGAYEQYF,TRBV19,TRBJ2-7,TRBD1,NA
TGTGCCAGCAGCGTAGAGGAGCGCAGGGCTGGAAACACCATATATTTT,CASSVEERRAGNTIYF,TRBV9,TRBJ1-3,NA,NA
TGTGCCTGGAAATGGGGAGATTACTCTGGAAACACCATATATTTT,CAWKWGDYSGNTIYF,TRBV30,TRBJ1-3,NA,NA
TGCGCCAGCAGCGTATCAGGGGATCGGGATCAGCCCCAGCATTTT,CASSVSGDRDQPQHF,TRBV5-1,TRBJ1-5,NA,NA
TGTGCCAGCTTAGAAGGGGGTGCTAACACCGGGGAGCTGTTTTTT,CASLEGGANTGELFF,TRBV6-1,TRBJ2-2,NA,NA
TGTGCCAGCACCTTAGACAGTTACACTGAAGCTTTCTTT,CASTLDSYTEAFF,TRBV6-1,TRBJ1-1,NA,few
TGTGCCTGGAGTGTAACCGGTAGCAATCAGCCCCAGCATTTT,CAWSVTGSNQPQHF,TRBV30,TRBJ1-5,NA,NA
TGTGCCAGCAGTTCCCGGACAGGGGGCCTCTACGAGCAGTACTTC,CASSSRTGGLYEQYF,TRBV6-5,TRBJ2-7,TRBD1,NA
TGTGCCAGCAGTTGGACTAGCGCCACCGGGGAGCTGTTTTTT,CASSWTSATGELFF,TRBV6-5,TRBJ2-2,TRBD2,NA
TGTGCCAGCAGCCAAGAACCCCGGGAGCAGAACACCGGGGAGCTGTTTTTT,CASSQEPREQNTGELFF,TRBV14,TRBJ2-2,NA,NA
TGTGCCAGCAGGAGACCGGGACAGGGCTCCTACGAGCAGTACTTC,CASRRPGQGSYEQYF,TRBV6-1,TRBJ2-7,TRBD1,NA
TGCGCCAGCAGCCCAAATCCCCCCGGCGGTGCCGGGGAGCTGTTTTTT,CASSPNPPGGAGELFF,TRBV4-1,TRBJ2-2,NA,NA
TGTGCCAGCAGTTCCTACAGGGATTCAGCTTTCTTT,CASSSYRDSAFF,TRBV6-6,TRBJ1-1,NA,NA
TGTGCCAGCAGCTTAAGAGGGAACACAGATACGCAGTATTTT,CASSLRGNTDTQYF,TRBV7-2,TRBJ2-3,NA,NA
TGTGCCAGTAGTATGAGGCCCCAGACAGACCGTGAAGCTTTCTTT,CASSMRPQTDREAFF,TRBV19,TRBJ1-1,NA,NA
TGTGCCATCAGTGAGACACGACAGGGGAGCAGGCGCTACACCTTC,CAISETRQGSRRYTF,TRBV10-3,TRBJ1-2,TRBD1,few
TGTGCCAGCAGCGTAGATACAGGCCTTGGCTACACCTTC,CASSVDTGLGYTF,TRBV9,TRBJ1-2,NA,NA
TGCGCCAGCAGCTTGGCGGGAAACGAGCAGTACTTC,CASSLAGNEQYF,TRBV5-1,TRBJ2-7,NA,NA
TGTGCCAGCAGCCGACAGGGTATAGAGACCCAGTACTTC,CASSRQGIETQYF,TRBV5-8,TRBJ2-5,TRBD1,NA
TGTGCCAGCAACCCCCTAGCGTTTCAAGAGACCCAGTACTTC,CASNPLAFQETQYF,TRBV5-6,TRBJ2-5,NA,NA
TGCGCCAGCAGCTTGTTCGGACAGGATGGCACTGAAGCTTTCTTT,CASSLFGQDGTEAFF,TRBV5-1,TRBJ1-1,TRBD1,NA
TGTGCCAGCAGTTACGGGACAGGGAGCTCCTACGAGCAGTACTTC,CASSYGTGSSYEQYF,TRBV6-5,TRBJ2-7,TRBD1,few
TGTGCCAGCAGCCCGGCTAGCGGGAGGTCCTACAATGAGCAGTTCTTC,CASSPASGRSYNEQFF,TRBV5-4,TRBJ2-1,TRBD2,NA
TGTGCCAGCAGTCTCATAGGGGGAAACACCGGGGAGCTGTTTTTT,CASSLIGGNTGELFF,TRBV27,TRBJ2-2,NA,NA
TGTGCCAGCAGCCAAGATCTAGGGGGCTCCTACGAGCAGTACTTC,CASSQDLGGSYEQYF,TRBV5-5,TRBJ2-7,NA,few
TGTGCCAGCAGCCTAGGGGGCTCTGGGGCTTTCTTT,CASSLGGSGAFF,TRBV16,TRBJ1-1,TRBD1,NA
TGTGCCAGCACCGGACAGGCGCGCGATATATATTTT,CASTGQARDIYF,TRBV28,TRBJ1-3,TRBD1,NA
TGTGCCAGCACCCACGGGGGGCTCTACACTGAAGCTTTCTTT,CASTHGGLYTEAFF,TRBV6-5,TRBJ1-1,NA,medium-sized
TGTGCCAGCAGCCTACCCAACCGACAGGGGTACACCGGGGAGCTGTTTTTT,CASSLPNRQGYTGELFF,TRBV7-3,TRBJ2-2,TRBD1,NA
TGCAGTGCCAGGACAGGGATCGAGCAGTACTTC,CSARTGIEQYF,TRBV20-1,TRBJ2-7,TRBD1,once
TGTGCCAGCAGCGTCCGACTAGCGGGAGCGGGAGATACGCAGTATTTT,CASSVRLAGAGDTQYF,TRBV5-4,TRBJ2-3,TRBD2,NA
TGCAGCGTTGAAGATCCCAGGGGCCCTGAAGCTTTCTTT,CSVEDPRGPEAFF,TRBV29-1,TRBJ1-1,NA,few
TGCGCCAGCAGCCCCGGAAGGGACAGCTCCTACGAGCAGTACTTC,CASSPGRDSSYEQYF,TRBV5-1,TRBJ2-7,TRBD1,few
TGTGCCAGCAGCTTAAGTCCAGTAGGAGTTGACGCAGATACGCAGTATTTT,CASSLSPVGVDADTQYF,TRBV11-2,TRBJ2-3,NA,NA
TGTGCCACCTGCCGACTAGCGGGATGCACAGATACGCAGTATTTT,CATCRLAGCTDTQYF,TRBV6-5,TRBJ2-3,TRBD2,NA
TGCGCCAGCAGCCACACCGGGAGCATGAACACTGAAGCTTTCTTT,CASSHTGSMNTEAFF,TRBV4-1,TRBJ1-1,NA,NA
TGTGCCAGCAGTTACTCCGGGGCTAGCGGCGAAGAGACCCAGTACTTC,CASSYSGASGEETQYF,TRBV6-5,TRBJ2-5,TRBD2,NA
TGTGCCTGGAGTAAAGGGACAGTAGGCGAGCAGTACTTC,CAWSKGTVGEQYF,TRBV30,TRBJ2-7,TRBD1,once
TGTGCCAGCAGTTTAAGGTCTAGCGGGAGTACAGCAGATACGCAGTATTTT,CASSLRSSGSTADTQYF,TRBV27,TRBJ2-3,TRBD2,NA
TGTGCCAGCAGTTACGACAGGGAGTCACCCCCCCAGCATTTT,CASSYDRESPPQHF,TRBV6-5,TRBJ1-5,TRBD1,NA
TGTGCCAGCAGCCCCGGGACTGAAGCTTTCTTT,CASSPGTEAFF,TRBV6-6,TRBJ1-1,NA,NA
TGTGCCAGCAGCTTAAGGGACAGGGACACCGGGGAGCTGTTTTTT,CASSLRDRDTGELFF,TRBV7-3,TRBJ2-2,TRBD1,NA
TGTGCCAGCAGCTTAGGACAGCTCGTGCCGACCCAGTACTTC,CASSLGQLVPTQYF,TRBV5-6,TRBJ2-5,NA,NA
TGTGCCAGCAGTTACACACTAGCGAATGAGCAGTTCTTC,CASSYTLANEQFF,TRBV6-5,TRBJ2-1,TRBD2,NA
TGTGCCAGCAGCTTAATCAGCGGGGAGCAGTTCTTC,CASSLISGEQFF,TRBV11-2,TRBJ2-1,NA,NA
TGCAGCGTCAGACTAGCGAAAGAGACCCAGTACTTC,CSVRLAKETQYF,TRBV29-1,TRBJ2-5,TRBD2,NA
TGTGCCAGCAGCCAGACTAGCGGGCACCAAGAGACCCAGTACTTC,CASSQTSGHQETQYF,TRBV7-9,TRBJ2-5,TRBD2,NA